This T cell receptor (beta chain) was captured in a study of T cells expressing NK-cell markers. Overall study: Of eight sequenced donors, seven were HCMV-seropositive and one HCMV-seronegative. Findings and caveats of the study: These clonotypes additionally ranked first within the CD3+CD56-NKG2C+ fraction of a few donors. Roughly 6 of the donors carried dominant NKG2C+ clonotypes that took up about 1.0-8% of their CD8+ T cells. HCMV specificity of expanded NKG2C+ T cell clones remained unclear.

Remarks on this clonotype: Antigen unknown.

TCRdb reprocessed the 5' RACE reads; each CDR3 protein has one entry and no DNA is given. Here the sample table reports about 460,000 distinct CDR3 sequences. Sequences were obtained from blood T cells: a sorted CD56 or NKG2C T cell subset, CD4+ or CD8+ T cells, or bulk PBMC T cells (not recorded which). The receptor's source is a woman aged 50 to 60 in good health.

This CDR3 reads CASSRLAGGPQTQYF. V is TRBV6-5 and J is TRBJ2-5; the TCRdb call, TRBD2, lacks DNA for checking. Germline V gene sequence: CDR1 MNHEY, CDR2 SVGAGI. This CDR3 comprises 15 residues.